This T cell receptor (beta chain) is drawn from a study of blood T cell repertoires in COVID-19. CDR1 is LGHNT and CDR2 is FRNRAP in the germline V gene. J gave up 4 bases and V 6 bases, and 12 bases lay outside the gene matches. This CDR3 is built from 16 residues. Assay: immunoSEQ multiplex PCR; the TCRdb copy retains only in-frame clones and omits some. The sample carries 95,000 or so clones, approximately 80% recorded once. The sequencing sample was made of peripheral blood. This chain links TRBV12-5 with TRBJ2-5; 9 nucleotides align to TRBD1. The TCR sequence derives from a human donor in a cohort sampled during active COVID-19. Here the CDR3 DNA reads TGTGCTAGTGGCCGGTTCCGCACAGGGGGCCCAGAGACCCAGTACTTC. Its protein product is CASGRFRTGGPETQYF.